One and the same sample provided the 18 T cell receptor beta chains below, sequenced in a study of glioma-infiltrating T cells. Amplification of TCR alpha and beta CDR3 regions from RNA used iRepertoire nested multiplex PCR. A single record per CDR3 protein comes from TCRdb applying MiXCR to the multiplex PCR reads. The table lists around 130,000 distinct CDR3 sequences, 24% of them singletons. Material: glioma tissue, nonneoplastic brain tissue, or PBMCs (not recorded which). These receptors were taken from a human donor with low-grade glioma or glioblastoma, undergoing nonglioma brain surgery, or in good health (not recorded which).

The chain is built from TRBV3-1 and TRBJ1-5; unclear D gene. The germline CDR1 and CDR2 sequences are LGHDT and YNNKEL (reference sequence). The germline V and J ends were trimmed by 1 base and 12 bases, with 10 bases remaining between them. This CDR3 spans 12 amino acids. The CDR3 spells CASSQGGRVQHF. The CDR3 DNA is TGTGCCAGCAGCCAAGGGGGTCGTGTCCAGCATTTT. Drawing the rest from reference TRBV3-1 and TRBJ1-5, the complete variable domain is DTAVSQTPKYLVTQMGNDKSIKCEQNLGHDTMYWYKQDSKKFLKIMFSYNNKELIINETVPNRFSPKSPDKAHLNLHINSLELGDSAVYFCASSQGGRVQHFGDGTRLSIL.

This clonotype was recorded at least ten times. CDR3 coding DNA: TGTGCCGGAAGACAGGGGCAAGCCACAGATACGCAGTATTTT. Residues: CAGRQGQATDTQYF. The chain employs TRBV7-2 and TRBJ2-3; the match to TRBD1 covers 8 bases. Germline trimming cut 11 bases from V and 2 bases from J; bases unmatched to any gene: 9. The CDR3 loop spans 14 amino acids. Germline CDR1 is SGHTA and CDR2 is FQGNSA. Combining the CDR3 with reference TRBV7-2 and TRBJ2-3 gives the whole variable domain GAGVSQSPSNKVTEKGKDVELRCDPISGHTALYWYRQSLGQGLEFLIYFQGNSAPDKSGLPSDRFSAERTGGSVSTLTIQRTQQEDSAVYLCAGRQGQATDTQYFGPGTRLTVL.

Comment on this clonotype: At one of its ends the junction is not consistent with the germline gene, which may arise from a read error. This chain uses TRBV7-9 with TRBJ1-3; 7 bases are shared with TRBD1. The CDR3 is made up of 15 amino acids. Germline V gene sequence: CDR1 SEHNR, CDR2 FQNEAQ (reference sequence). The CDR3 sequence: CASSQVTGAGNTIYF. The CDR3, as DNA: TGCGCCAGCAGCCAAGTCACAGGGGCTGGAAACACCATATATTTT.

This sequence joins TRBV19 and TRBJ2-7, with TRBD2 identical over 8 bases. Germline lookup yields CDR1 LNHDA and CDR2 SQIVND (reference sequence). The CDR3 covers 14 residues. The V gene end was trimmed by 6 bases and the J gene end by 7 bases; junction bases not matched to a gene: 11. The CDR3 sequence is CASRAGGPYNEQYV. The CDR3 DNA sequence: TGTGCCAGTAGGGCGGGGGGCCCTTACAATGAGCAGTACGTC.

This clonotype was counted between two and nine times. One end of the junction fails to match germline, which may point to a read error. This chain connects TRBV19 to TRBJ2-3, with a possible D match to TRBD2 (6 bases). Germline V gene data show CDR1 as LNHDA and CDR2 as SQIVND (reference sequence). The CDR3 length is 14 residues. The CDR3 DNA follows: TGTGCCAGTAGTAGGAGGGCCCCCCGGGATACGCGGTATTTT. Translated, it gives CASSRRAPRDTRYF.

The gene calls are TRBV4-2 and TRBJ2-2; D may match TRBD1 or TRBD2 (5 bases each). The CDR3 length is 14 residues. Germline CDR1 and CDR2: LGHNA and YNFKEQ. The V and J ends lost 1 base and 4 bases respectively, with 7 bases between them. CDR3: CASSQAGTTGELFF. CDR3 sequence (DNA): TGTGCCAGCAGCCAAGCGGGGACCACCGGGGAGCTGTTTTTT.

The chain is built from TRBV25-1 and TRBJ2-1, with D possibly matching TRBD2 (6 bases). V shed 5 bases and J shed 6 bases, with 23 bases lying between them. The CDR3 consists of 17 residues. Germline-derived CDR1 and CDR2 are MGHDK and SYGVNS. CDR3 sequence reads: CASSPRETRVGRNEQFF. The CDR3 nucleotides read TGTGCCAGCAGTCCCCGGGAGACCAGAGTAGGTCGCAATGAGCAGTTCTTC.

The gene calls are TRBV5-4 and TRBJ2-1; the D gene is possibly TRBD2 (6 bases). The length of the CDR3 is 16 residues. The germline V gene has CDR1 SGHNT and CDR2 YYREEE (reference sequence). V was cut by 0 bases and J by 3 bases, with 13 bases left in between. This CDR3 reads CASSLVSSVDYNEQFF. DNA of the CDR3: TGTGCCAGCAGCTTGGTGTCTAGCGTCGACTACAATGAGCAGTTCTTC. Full variable domain (rest looked up from reference TRBV5-4 and TRBJ2-1): ETGVTQSPTHLIKTRGQQVTLRCSSQSGHNTVSWYQQALGQGPQFIFQYYREEENGRGNFPPRFSGLQFPNYSSELNVNALELDDSALYLCASSLVSSVDYNEQFFGPGTRLTVL.

This clonotype has at least ten counts. The chain couples TRBV20-1 to TRBJ2-1, with a tentative D call TRBD1 (6 bases). CDR1 DFQATT and CDR2 SNEGSKA come from the germline V gene (reference sequence). The CDR3 length is 14 residues. Trimming removed 1 base from V and 5 bases from J, with 12 bases in between. The chain's CDR3 is CSARAPQGNNEQFF. CDR3 DNA sequence: TGCAGTGCTAGAGCCCCACAGGGAAACAATGAGCAGTTCTTC.

This clonotype was seen a few times. This chain links TRBV11-1 with TRBJ2-4, with no clear D. Germline loops: CDR1 SGHAT, CDR2 FQDESV (reference sequence). CDR3 length equals 16 residues. V shed 4 bases and J shed 3 bases, with 16 bases lying between them. This CDR3 reads CASSWNLDPNKNIQYF. Here the CDR3 DNA reads TGTGCCAGCAGCTGGAACCTCGACCCGAACAAAAACATTCAGTACTTC.

The chain employs TRBV19 and TRBJ2-1; D may be TRBD1 or TRBD2 (5 bases each). Germline CDR1 LNHDA, CDR2 SQIVND (reference sequence). The germline V and J ends were trimmed by 5 bases and 5 bases, with 10 bases remaining between them. The CDR3 sequence is 13 residues long. CDR3 region: CASSLGTNNEQFF. The CDR3 nucleotides read TGTGCCAGTAGTCTCGGGACGAACAATGAGCAGTTCTTC. Using reference TRBV19 and TRBJ2-1 for the parts outside the CDR3, the full variable domain is DGGITQSPKYLFRKEGQNVTLSCEQNLNHDAMYWYRQDPGQGLRLIYYSQIVNDFQKGDIAEGYSVSREKKESFPLTVTSAQKNPTAFYLCASSLGTNNEQFFGPGTRLTVL.

The gene calls are TRBV4-1 and TRBJ1-5; the match to TRBD1 covers 8 bases. The V gene's germline CDR1 is MGHRA and CDR2 YSYEKL. With V trimmed by 0 bases and J by 4 bases, 5 bases remained unmatched. CDR3 length equals 16 residues. The chain's CDR3 is CASSQDPGQANQPQHF. The CDR3 DNA sequence: TGCGCCAGCAGCCAAGACCCGGGACAGGCAAATCAGCCCCAGCATTTT.

The chain joins TRBV29-1 to TRBJ1-5, with 7 bases matching TRBD1. Trimming cost V 4 bases and J 5 bases; bases outside gene matches: 8. This CDR3 is 14 amino acids long. CDR1 SQVTM and CDR2 ANQGSEA come from the germline V gene. The DNA for the CDR3 is TGCAGCGTTGGACAGGGAGGGGGCGATCAGCCCCAGCATTTT. This sequence encodes CSVGQGGGDQPQHF.

This clonotype came up many times. The DNA of the CDR3 is TGCGCCAGCAGCCCCTACAGGGATCGCCCAGATACGCAGTATTTT. Translating it yields CASSPYRDRPDTQYF. This chain connects TRBV4-1 to TRBJ2-3; D possibly corresponds to TRBD1 (6 bases). V lost 4 bases, J lost 4 bases, and 15 bases lay in between. The CDR3 has 15 residues. Germline CDR1 and CDR2: MGHRA and YSYEKL.

This clonotype appeared a few times. One end of the junction varies from germline; a read error may be responsible. The V call is TRBV12-3 or TRBV12-4, the J call TRBJ1-5; D remains unclear. CDR3 length: 14 amino acids. In DNA form, the CDR3 reads TGTGCCAGCAGTTTAGATCGGCCGGGTCAGTCCCAGCATTTT. This sequence encodes CASSLDRPGQSQHF.

Many counts were recorded for this clonotype. The chain recombines TRBV6-1 with TRBJ2-5; 11 bases match TRBD1. This CDR3 is 15 amino acids long. Germline V lookup: CDR1 MNHNS, CDR2 SASEGT. Losses at the gene ends were 3 bases for V and 4 bases for J; bases not matched to a gene: 4. CDR3 protein: CASSDRDRGSETQYF. The CDR3 nucleotides are TGTGCCAGCAGTGACCGGGACAGGGGGTCAGAGACCCAGTACTTC.

Ten or more counts support this clonotype. The chain carries TRBV20-1 and TRBJ1-2; 9 bases match TRBD1. V dropped 6 bases and J dropped 6; count of bases not matched to a gene: 8. The CDR3 spans 13 residues. CDR1 DFQATT and CDR2 SNEGSKA come from the germline V gene (reference sequence). This CDR3 is CSAIQGAADGYTF. For the CDR3, the DNA is TGCAGTGCCATACAGGGGGCGGCGGATGGCTACACCTTC.

V gene TRBV12-3 or TRBV12-4 combines with J gene TRBJ1-2; the D is unclear. This CDR3 has 11 residues. Trimming took 1 base from V and 9 from J, leaving 6 bases between them. Written as DNA, the CDR3 is TGTGCCAGCAGTTTAGGCGGGCGCTACACCTTC. Translating it yields CASSLGGRYTF.